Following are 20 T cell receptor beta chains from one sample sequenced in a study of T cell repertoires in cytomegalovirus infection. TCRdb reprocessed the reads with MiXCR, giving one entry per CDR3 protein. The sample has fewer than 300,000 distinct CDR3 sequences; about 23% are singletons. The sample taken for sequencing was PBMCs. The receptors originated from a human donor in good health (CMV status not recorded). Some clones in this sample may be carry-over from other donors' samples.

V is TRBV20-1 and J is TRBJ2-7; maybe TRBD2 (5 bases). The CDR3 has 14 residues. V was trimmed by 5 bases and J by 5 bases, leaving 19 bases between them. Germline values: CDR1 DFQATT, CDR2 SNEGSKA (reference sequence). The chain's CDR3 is CSAYLTGSADEQYF. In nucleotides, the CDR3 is TGCAGTGCTTACCTAACGGGATCCGCCGACGAGCAGTACTTC.

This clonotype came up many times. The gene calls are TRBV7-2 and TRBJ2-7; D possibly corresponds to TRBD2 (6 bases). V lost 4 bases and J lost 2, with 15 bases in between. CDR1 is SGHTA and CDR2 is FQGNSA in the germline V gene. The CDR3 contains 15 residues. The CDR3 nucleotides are TGTGCCAGCAGCTGGACGGGACTTGGTACCTACGAGCAGTACTTC. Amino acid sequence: CASSWTGLGTYEQYF.

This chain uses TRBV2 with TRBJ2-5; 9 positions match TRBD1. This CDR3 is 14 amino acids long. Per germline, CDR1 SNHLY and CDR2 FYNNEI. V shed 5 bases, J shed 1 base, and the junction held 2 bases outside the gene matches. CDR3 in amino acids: CASSWDRAQETQYF. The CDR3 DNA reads TGTGCCAGCAGTTGGGACAGGGCCCAAGAGACCCAGTACTTC.

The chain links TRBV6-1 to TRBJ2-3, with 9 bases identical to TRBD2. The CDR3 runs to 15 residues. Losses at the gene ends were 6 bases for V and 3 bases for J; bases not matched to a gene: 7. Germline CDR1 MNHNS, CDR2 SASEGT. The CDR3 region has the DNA TGTGCCAGCAGACCAAGCGGGGGGCTAACAGATACGCAGTATTTT. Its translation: CASRPSGGLTDTQYF.

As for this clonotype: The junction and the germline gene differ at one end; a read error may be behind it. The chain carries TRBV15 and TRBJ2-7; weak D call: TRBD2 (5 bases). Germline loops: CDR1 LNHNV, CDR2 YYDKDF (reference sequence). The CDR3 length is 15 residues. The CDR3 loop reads CATSRPGLASYKQYF. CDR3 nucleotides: TGTGCCACCAGCAGACCCGGACTTGCCTCCTACAAGCAGTACTTC.

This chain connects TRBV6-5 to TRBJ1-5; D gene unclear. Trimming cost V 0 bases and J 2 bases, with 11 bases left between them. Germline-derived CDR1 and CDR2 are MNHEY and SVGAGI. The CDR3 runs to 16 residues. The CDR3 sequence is CASSYSRPTGNQPQHF. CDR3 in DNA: TGTGCCAGCAGTTACTCCCGGCCGACGGGCAATCAGCCCCAGCATTTT.

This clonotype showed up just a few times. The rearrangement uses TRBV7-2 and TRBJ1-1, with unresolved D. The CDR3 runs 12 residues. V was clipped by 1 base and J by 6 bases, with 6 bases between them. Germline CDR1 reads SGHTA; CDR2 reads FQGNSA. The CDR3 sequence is CASSLGFSEAFF. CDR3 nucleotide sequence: TGTGCCAGCAGCTTAGGGTTCTCTGAAGCTTTCTTT.

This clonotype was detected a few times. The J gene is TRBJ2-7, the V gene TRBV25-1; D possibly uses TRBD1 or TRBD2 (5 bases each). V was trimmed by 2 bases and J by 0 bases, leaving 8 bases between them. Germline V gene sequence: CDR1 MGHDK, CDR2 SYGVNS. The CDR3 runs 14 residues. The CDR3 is CASSEGGFSYEQYF. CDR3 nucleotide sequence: TGTGCCAGCAGTGAAGGGGGTTTCTCCTACGAGCAGTACTTC.

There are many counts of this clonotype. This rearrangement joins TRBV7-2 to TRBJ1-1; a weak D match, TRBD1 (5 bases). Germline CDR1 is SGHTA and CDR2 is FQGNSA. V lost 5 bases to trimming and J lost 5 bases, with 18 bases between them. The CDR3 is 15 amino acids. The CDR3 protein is CASSGAGPVGTEAFF. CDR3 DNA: TGTGCCAGCAGCGGGGCGGGACCGGTGGGTACTGAAGCTTTCTTT.

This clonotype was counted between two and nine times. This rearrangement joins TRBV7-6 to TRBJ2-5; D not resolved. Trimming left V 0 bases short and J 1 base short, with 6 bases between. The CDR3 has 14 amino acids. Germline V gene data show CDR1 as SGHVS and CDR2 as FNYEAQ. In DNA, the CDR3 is TGTGCCAGCAGCTTAGCAACGGCCCAAGAGACCCAGTACTTC. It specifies CASSLATAQETQYF.

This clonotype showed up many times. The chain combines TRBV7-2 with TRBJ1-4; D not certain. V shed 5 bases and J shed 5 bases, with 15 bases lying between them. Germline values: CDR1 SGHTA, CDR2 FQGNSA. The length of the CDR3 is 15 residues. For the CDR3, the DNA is TGTGCCAGCAGCCCGCGGCCAGGCGCAAATGAAAAACTGTTTTTT. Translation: CASSPRPGANEKLFF.

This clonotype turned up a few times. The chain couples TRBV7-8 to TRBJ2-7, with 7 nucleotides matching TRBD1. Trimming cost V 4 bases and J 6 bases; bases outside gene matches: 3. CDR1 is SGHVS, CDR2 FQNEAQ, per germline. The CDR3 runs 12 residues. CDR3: CASSYRGTEQYF. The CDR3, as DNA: TGTGCCAGCAGCTACAGGGGAACCGAGCAGTACTTC. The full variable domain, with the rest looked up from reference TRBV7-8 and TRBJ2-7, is GAGVSQSPRYKVAKRGQDVALRCDPISGHVSLFWYQQALGQGPEFLTYFQNEAQLDKSGLPSDRFFAERPEGSVSTLKIQRTQQEDSAVYLCASSYRGTEQYFGPGTRLTVT.

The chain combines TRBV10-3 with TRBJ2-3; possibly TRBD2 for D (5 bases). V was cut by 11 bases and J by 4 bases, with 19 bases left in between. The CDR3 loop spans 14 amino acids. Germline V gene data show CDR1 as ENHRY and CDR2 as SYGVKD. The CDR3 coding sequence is TGTGCCGGAGGCCATATACACCAGTCAGATACGCAGTATTTT. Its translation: CAGGHIHQSDTQYF.

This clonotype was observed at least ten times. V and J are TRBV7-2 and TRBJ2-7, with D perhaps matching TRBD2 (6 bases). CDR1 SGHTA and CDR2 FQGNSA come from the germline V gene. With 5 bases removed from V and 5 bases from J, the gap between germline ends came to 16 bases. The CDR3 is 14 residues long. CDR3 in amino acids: CASSADGTLDEQYF. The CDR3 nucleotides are TGTGCCAGCAGCGCCGACGGGACTCTGGACGAGCAGTACTTC.

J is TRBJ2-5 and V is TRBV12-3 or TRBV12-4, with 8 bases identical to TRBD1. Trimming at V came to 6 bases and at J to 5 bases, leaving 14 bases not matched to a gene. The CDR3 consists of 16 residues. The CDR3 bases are TGTGCCAGCAGCCGAACCCAGGGGGCAGACGGGGAGACCCAGTACTTC. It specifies CASSRTQGADGETQYF.

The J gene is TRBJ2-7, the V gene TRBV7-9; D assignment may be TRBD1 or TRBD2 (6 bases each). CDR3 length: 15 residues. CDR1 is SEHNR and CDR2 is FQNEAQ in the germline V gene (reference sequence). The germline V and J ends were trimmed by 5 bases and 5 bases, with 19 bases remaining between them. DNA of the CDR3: TGTGCCAGCAGCCCGGGTAGGGGGGCCGCCGACGAGCAGTACTTC. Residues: CASSPGRGAADEQYF.

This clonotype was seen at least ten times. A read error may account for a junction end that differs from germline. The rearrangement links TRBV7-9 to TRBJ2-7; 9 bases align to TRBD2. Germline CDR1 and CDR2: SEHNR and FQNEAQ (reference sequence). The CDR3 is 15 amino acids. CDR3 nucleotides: TGTGCCAGCAGCTCCATAGCGGGAGATGTATACGCGCAGTACTTC. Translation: CASSSIAGDVYAQYF.

CDR3 nucleotide sequence: TGCAGTGCTCGCCTGACGGTCTATGGCTACACCTTC. Translating gives CSARLTVYGYTF. The V call is TRBV20-1, the J call TRBJ1-2; D is ambiguous. Germline assignment: CDR1 DFQATT and CDR2 SNEGSKA (reference sequence). Trimming cost V 5 bases and J 4 bases, with 11 bases left between them. This CDR3 is built from 12 residues.

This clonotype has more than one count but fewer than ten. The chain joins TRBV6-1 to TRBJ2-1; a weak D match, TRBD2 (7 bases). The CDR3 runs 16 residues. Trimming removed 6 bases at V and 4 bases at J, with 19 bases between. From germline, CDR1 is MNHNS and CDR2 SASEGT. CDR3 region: CASSQIGGASYNEQFF. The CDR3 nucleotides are TGTGCCAGCAGCCAAATTGGGGGGGCCAGTTACAATGAGCAGTTCTTC.

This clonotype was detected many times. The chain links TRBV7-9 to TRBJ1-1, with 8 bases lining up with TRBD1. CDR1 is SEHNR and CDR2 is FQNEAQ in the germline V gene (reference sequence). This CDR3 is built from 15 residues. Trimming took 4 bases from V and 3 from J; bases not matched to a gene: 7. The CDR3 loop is CASSYGQGLDTEAFF. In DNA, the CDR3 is TGTGCCAGCAGCTATGGACAGGGTCTGGACACTGAAGCTTTCTTT.